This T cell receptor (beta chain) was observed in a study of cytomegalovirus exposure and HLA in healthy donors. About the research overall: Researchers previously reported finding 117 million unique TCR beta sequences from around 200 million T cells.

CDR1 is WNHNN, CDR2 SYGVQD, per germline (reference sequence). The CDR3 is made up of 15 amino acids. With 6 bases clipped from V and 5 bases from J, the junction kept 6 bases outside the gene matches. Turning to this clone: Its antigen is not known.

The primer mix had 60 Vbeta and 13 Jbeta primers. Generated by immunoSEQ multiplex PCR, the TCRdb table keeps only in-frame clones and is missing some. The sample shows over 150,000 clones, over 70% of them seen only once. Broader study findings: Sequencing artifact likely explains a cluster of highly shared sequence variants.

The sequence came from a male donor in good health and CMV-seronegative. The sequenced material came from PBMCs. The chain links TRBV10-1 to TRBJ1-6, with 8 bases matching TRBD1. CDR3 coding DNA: TGCGCCAGCAGCAGCGGACAGGGAGATAATTCACCCCTCCACTTT. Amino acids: CASSSGQGDNSPLHF.